This entry lists 22 T cell receptor beta chains sequenced from one sample in a study of blood T cell repertoires in COVID-19 (dated by TCRdb to the early 2020s). Library preparation used the immunoSEQ multiplex PCR assay. Entries here come from immuneACCESS through TCRdb and include only in-frame sequences with V and J called. Some clones fail to appear in such tables; in the studies checked, an unresolved V gene covers under half of the shortfall, and the cause of the remainder is unknown. This sample gives fewer than 650,000 clones in total; roughly nine tenths of them show up just once. 7.8% of the sample is taken by the ten largest. What was sequenced was peripheral blood. These receptor sequences come from a woman between 45 and 60 years old with COVID-19, enrolled during active disease.

The chain uses TRBV7-9 and TRBJ2-7, with 7 bases fitting TRBD1. The CDR3 sequence is 16 residues long. In germline, CDR1 is SEHNR, CDR2 FQNEAQ (reference sequence). V lost 3 bases to trimming and J lost 3 bases; unmatched junction nucleotides: 11. Written as DNA, the CDR3 is TGTGCCAGCAGCTTTCCTACCAGGGGGAAGCTCTACGAGCAGTACTTC. Amino acids: CASSFPTRGKLYEQYF. Combining the CDR3 with reference TRBV7-9 and TRBJ2-7 gives the whole variable domain DTGVSQNPRHKITKRGQNVTFRCDPISEHNRLYWYRQTLGQGPEFLTYFQNEAQLEKSRLLSDRFSAERPKGSFSTLEIQRTEQGDSAMYLCASSFPTRGKLYEQYFGPGTRLTVT.

The chain recombines TRBV6-6 with TRBJ1-5; 7 nucleotides align to TRBD1. Germline V gives CDR1 MNHNY, CDR2 SVGAGI (reference sequence). V gave up 5 bases and J gave up 4 bases; unmatched junction bases: 14. This CDR3 region has 17 residues. CDR3 region: CASSPGTEMSRNQPQHF. In DNA form, the CDR3 reads TGTGCCAGCAGTCCCGGGACAGAGATGTCTAGGAATCAGCCCCAGCATTTT.

V is TRBV2 and J is TRBJ1-5; D ambiguous. The CDR3 has 13 residues. Germline loops: CDR1 SNHLY, CDR2 FYNNEI. The V end was cut by 8 bases, the J end by 1 base, with 9 bases between. Written as DNA, the CDR3 is TGTGCCAGCTCGAGGTACAGCAATCAGCCCCAGCATTTT. Protein: CASSRYSNQPQHF.

The chain has TRBV28 and TRBJ2-5, with TRBD2 identical over 8 bases. This CDR3 has 13 amino acids. CDR1 and CDR2 (germline): MDHEN, SYDVKM. J gave up 5 bases and V 6 bases, and 5 bases lay outside the gene matches. CDR3 sequence: CASRDGGGETQYF. In DNA form, the CDR3 reads TGTGCCAGCAGGGACGGGGGGGGTGAGACCCAGTACTTC.

V and J are TRBV29-1 and TRBJ2-3, with TRBD2 identical over 11 bases. The CDR3 spans 15 residues. Trimming at V came to 6 bases and at J to 4 bases, leaving 9 bases not matched to a gene. CDR1 SQVTM and CDR2 ANQGSEA come from the germline V gene. The CDR3 loop reads CSVIPLAGVADTQYF. CDR3 bases: TGCAGCGTAATCCCACTAGCGGGGGTCGCAGATACGCAGTATTTT.

V gene TRBV11-2 combines with J gene TRBJ2-7, with 8 bases matching TRBD1. The junction had 10 bases not matched to a gene; V was cut back by 6 bases and J by 3 bases. CDR3 length equals 15 residues. Germline V lookup: CDR1 SGHAT, CDR2 FQNNGV. This CDR3 is CASRYLGQEYYEQYF. CDR3 DNA: TGTGCCAGCAGGTACCTGGGACAGGAATACTACGAGCAGTACTTC.

The CDR3 is CASTLTGDYGYTF. The DNA of the CDR3 is TGTGCCAGCACCCTGACAGGGGATTATGGCTACACCTTC. The V gene is TRBV12-3 or TRBV12-4, the J gene TRBJ1-2; TRBD1 aligns across 8 bases. CDR3 length: 13 residues. The J segment lost 5 bases and the V segment lost 7 bases, leaving 6 bases of the junction unmatched.

The rearrangement links TRBV6-5 to TRBJ1-5; possible D gene TRBD1, 5 bases. Germline CDR1 is MNHEY and CDR2 is SVGAGI. The CDR3 consists of 15 residues. V lost 6 bases, J lost 0 bases, and 12 bases lay in between. CDR3 nucleotide sequence: TGTGCCAGCAGGGGGGGGGTGAGTAGCAATCAGCCCCAGCATTTT. Protein sequence: CASRGGVSSNQPQHF.

The gene calls are TRBV19 and TRBJ1-5; no firm D call. This CDR3 has 13 residues. CDR1 LNHDA and CDR2 SQIVND come from the germline V gene (reference sequence). V was pared by 5 bases and J by 9 bases, with 14 bases between. The CDR3 DNA reads as TGTGCCAGTAGTCCACGAACTGGAGGGCCCCAGCATTTT. The encoded protein is CASSPRTGGPQHF.

This clone has only one observation. This chain joins TRBV5-4 and TRBJ1-2; TRBD1 aligns across 10 bases. The V segment lost 3 bases and the J segment 7 bases; nucleotides outside the gene matches: 6. There are 14 residues in the CDR3. Germline V lookup: CDR1 SGHNT, CDR2 YYREEE (reference sequence). In nucleotides, the CDR3 is TGTGCCAGCAGCTCGGGACAGGGGTTTCTTGGCTACACCTTC. Protein: CASSSGQGFLGYTF.

This clone came up once. The sample has other DNA sequences that encode this CDR3 too. The rearrangement joins TRBV18 to TRBJ1-2; 8 bases map to TRBD1. There are 15 residues in the CDR3. CDR1 is KGHSH and CDR2 is LQKENI in the germline V gene. J was trimmed by 1 base and V by 3 bases; bases with no gene match: 4. DNA of the CDR3: TGTGCCAGCTCACCGGGGACAGGAGTTAACTATGGCTACACCTTC. Amino acid sequence: CASSPGTGVNYGYTF. The entire variable domain, with the rest obtained from reference TRBV18 and TRBJ1-2, is as follows: NAGVMQNPRHLVRRRGQEARLRCSPMKGHSHVYWYRQLPEEGLKFMVYLQKENIIDESGMPKERFSAEFPKEGPSILRIQQVVRGDSAAYFCASSPGTGVNYGYTFGSGTRLTVV.

The chain combines TRBV3-1 (or the pseudogene TRBV3-2) with TRBJ1-2, with 8 positions matching TRBD1. Germline-derived CDR1 and CDR2 are LGHDT and YNNKEL (reference sequence). The CDR3 sequence is 15 residues long. The J segment lost 5 bases and the V segment lost 1 base, leaving 6 bases of the junction unmatched. The CDR3 protein is CASSQGQGTQYGYTF. CDR3 coding DNA: TGTGCCAGCAGCCAAGGACAGGGGACGCAATATGGCTACACCTTC.

The J gene is TRBJ1-2, the V gene TRBV5-4, with D possibly matching TRBD1 (5 bases). The CDR3 is 14 amino acids. The V end was cut by 0 bases, the J end by 5 bases, with 11 bases between. Per the germline V gene, CDR1 is SGHNT and CDR2 is YYREEE (reference sequence). Here the CDR3 reads CASSLAGDGYGYTF. CDR3 DNA sequence: TGTGCCAGCAGCTTGGCGGGGGACGGGTATGGCTACACCTTC.

This sequence joins TRBV29-1 and TRBJ1-1; D gene uncertain. Trimming left V 5 bases short and J 10 bases short, with 11 bases between. Germline assignment: CDR1 SQVTM and CDR2 ANQGSEA. This CDR3 comprises 10 residues. The chain's CDR3 is CSVHEGTAFF. Here the CDR3 DNA reads TGCAGCGTTCACGAGGGAACAGCTTTCTTT.

A remark on this clone: Other DNA sequences in the same sample also yield this CDR3. The chain couples TRBV5-6 to TRBJ1-1; D remains ambiguous. V lost 2 bases, J lost 1 base, and 6 bases lay in between. The length of the CDR3 is 13 residues. Germline lookup yields CDR1 SGHDT and CDR2 YYEEEE. The CDR3 protein is CASSFGGNTEAFF. CDR3 nucleotide sequence: TGTGCCAGCAGCTTCGGAGGGAACACTGAAGCTTTCTTT.

This sequence joins TRBV3-1 (or the pseudogene TRBV3-2) and TRBJ1-1; 8 positions agree with TRBD1. The germline gives CDR1 LGHDT, CDR2 YNNKEL (reference sequence). The ends lost 8 bases at V and 10 bases at J; junction bases unmatched: 6. This CDR3 is 11 amino acids long. CDR3 sequence reads: CASHDRGRAFF. The CDR3 DNA is TGTGCCAGCCACGACAGGGGCAGAGCTTTCTTT.

This sequence joins TRBV2 and TRBJ2-1, with 7 nucleotides matching TRBD1. This CDR3 is 13 amino acids long. Per germline, CDR1 SNHLY and CDR2 FYNNEI. The ends lost 7 bases at V and 5 bases at J; junction bases unmatched: 5. The CDR3 protein is CASIMDRNNEQFF. In nucleotides, the CDR3 is TGTGCCAGCATAATGGACAGGAACAATGAGCAGTTCTTC.

The chain is built from TRBV5-6 and TRBJ2-1; TRBD2 aligns across 7 bases. Germline-derived CDR1 and CDR2 are SGHDT and YYEEEE. The V segment lost 2 bases and the J segment 4 bases; nucleotides outside the gene matches: 6. The CDR3 extends over 15 amino acids. CDR3 residues: CASSFTSGAYNEQFF. The CDR3, as DNA: TGTGCCAGCAGCTTCACCAGCGGGGCTTACAATGAGCAGTTCTTC.

The chain is built from TRBV28 and TRBJ1-3, with no clear D. Germline V gene lookup returns CDR1 MDHEN and CDR2 SYDVKM. V lost 1 base, J lost 0 bases, and 4 bases lay in between. The CDR3 runs 14 residues. CDR3 region: CASSLSSSGNTIYF. The CDR3 bases are TGTGCCAGCAGTTTATCTAGCTCTGGAAACACCATATATTTT.

V usage is TRBV6-1 and J usage is TRBJ2-5, with TRBD2 matching 9 bases. Germline values: CDR1 MNHNS, CDR2 SASEGT. The V segment lost 1 base and the J segment 3 bases; nucleotides outside the gene matches: 0. The CDR3 is 14 amino acids. CDR3 sequence (DNA): TGTGCCAGCAGTGAAGGACTAGCGGAAGAGACCCAGTACTTC. Translation: CASSEGLAEETQYF.

V usage is TRBV10-2 and J usage is TRBJ2-7, with TRBD1 as a possible D gene (6 bases). V was cut by 5 bases and J by 2 bases, with 13 bases left in between. The CDR3 sequence is 14 residues long. Germline loops: CDR1 WSHSY, CDR2 SAAADI. CDR3 sequence reads: CASSPGWGPYEQYF. DNA for the CDR3: TGCGCCAGCAGTCCCGGGTGGGGGCCCTACGAGCAGTACTTC.

This chain links TRBV30 with TRBJ2-1; weak D call: TRBD2 (5 bases). The CDR3 contains 12 residues. Trimming removed 8 bases at V and 11 bases at J, with 19 bases between. CDR1 is GTSNPN, CDR2 SVGIG, per germline (reference sequence). CDR3 protein: CAGGGILSQQFF. The CDR3 DNA reads TGTGCCGGAGGTGGCATCCTGAGCCAGCAGTTCTTC. Based on the CDR3 plus reference TRBV30 and TRBJ2-1, the full variable domain is SQTIHQWPATLVQPVGSPLSLECTVEGTSNPNLYWYRQAAGRGLQLLFYSVGIGQISSEVPQNLSASRPQDRQFILSSKKLLLSDSGFYLCAGGGILSQQFFGPGTRLTVL.